This T cell receptor beta chain was identified in a study of cytomegalovirus exposure and HLA in healthy donors. Study-level findings and limits: Sequence variants that were highly shared formed a cluster that was likely a sequencing artifact.

PCR employed 60 Vbeta and 13 Jbeta primers. The data were produced by immunoSEQ multiplex PCR, yet TCRdb's version contains in-frame clones alone and is incomplete. The sample carries about 160,000 clones, approximately 75% recorded once. CDR3 length: 17 residues. Per germline, CDR1 MNHEY and CDR2 SMNVEV (reference sequence). V dropped 7 bases and J dropped 3 bases, with 24 bases sitting between them. In regard to this clone: The antigen is not known.

What was sequenced was PBMCs. The chain joins TRBV27 to TRBJ2-5, with D possibly TRBD1 on 6 matching bases. This receptor was obtained from a young man in good health and CMV-seropositive. The CDR3 sequence: CASNREIFVAGEETQYF. In nucleotides, the CDR3 is TGTGCCAGCAACCGCGAGATTTTTGTTGCAGGGGAAGAGACCCAGTACTTC.